This is a list of T cell receptor beta chains from one sample in a study of blood T cell repertoires in COVID-19. Assay: immunoSEQ multiplex PCR; the TCRdb copy retains only in-frame clones and omits some. Of approximately 330,000 clones in the sample, approximately 90% were seen once. Material: peripheral blood. Receptors were obtained from a woman aged 45-65 years with active or convalescent COVID-19. CDR3s include the opening cysteine and the closing phenylalanine or tryptophan. D genes are given only for firm matches. Only part of the rows carry a size: once, few, many, or a class if the clone is expanded.

d_gene: NA; j_gene: TRBJ2-1; abundance: NA; len: 16; v_gene: TRBV27; CDR3aa: CASSRYQGAGYNEQFF; CDR3nt: TGTGCCAGCAGTCGATATCAGGGTGCTGGATACAATGAGCAGTTCTTC
d_gene: NA; j_gene: TRBJ1-1; abundance: once; len: 13; v_gene: TRBV27; CDR3aa: CASSSLSYTEAFF; CDR3nt: TGTGCCAGCAGTTCGCTTAGCTACACTGAAGCTTTCTTT
d_gene: NA; j_gene: TRBJ1-2; abundance: NA; len: 15; v_gene: TRBV11-1; CDR3aa: CASSIKTGLNYGYTF; CDR3nt: TGTGCCAGCAGCATTAAGACAGGATTAAACTATGGCTACACCTTC
d_gene: NA; j_gene: TRBJ2-7; abundance: NA; len: 14; v_gene: TRBV24-1; CDR3aa: CATSDGGTAYEQYF; CDR3nt: TGTGCCACCAGTGATGGGGGGACAGCCTACGAGCAGTACTTC
d_gene: TRBD1; j_gene: TRBJ2-3; abundance: few; len: 14; v_gene: TRBV27; CDR3aa: CASSRTGYADTQYF; CDR3nt: TGTGCCAGCAGTAGGACAGGGTATGCAGATACGCAGTATTTT
d_gene: NA; j_gene: TRBJ2-5; abundance: NA; len: 14; v_gene: TRBV4-2; CDR3aa: CASSQQSQGETQYF; CDR3nt: TGTGCCAGCAGCCAACAGAGCCAGGGAGAGACCCAGTACTTC
d_gene: TRBD2; j_gene: TRBJ2-7; abundance: NA; len: 14; v_gene: TRBV7-2; CDR3aa: CASSFGGRGYEQYF; CDR3nt: TGTGCCAGCAGCTTTGGCGGGAGAGGTTACGAGCAGTACTTC
d_gene: NA; j_gene: TRBJ2-7; abundance: NA; len: 12; v_gene: TRBV5-1; CDR3aa: CASRTSTSEQYF; CDR3nt: TGCGCCAGCAGAACTAGCACCAGCGAGCAGTACTTC
d_gene: TRBD1; j_gene: TRBJ1-2; abundance: NA; len: 14; v_gene: TRBV7-2; CDR3aa: CASVTGVPNYGYTF; CDR3nt: TGTGCCAGCGTTACAGGGGTGCCTAACTATGGCTACACCTTC
d_gene: NA; j_gene: TRBJ2-5; abundance: NA; len: 12; v_gene: TRBV7-3; CDR3aa: CASSSDKETQYF; CDR3nt: TGTGCCAGCAGCTCAGACAAGGAGACCCAGTACTTC
d_gene: NA; j_gene: TRBJ2-3; abundance: NA; len: 16; v_gene: TRBV25-1; CDR3aa: CASSESVRASTDTQYF; CDR3nt: TGTGCCAGCAGTGAATCAGTGAGGGCAAGCACAGATACGCAGTATTTT
d_gene: NA; j_gene: TRBJ1-6; abundance: NA; len: 17; v_gene: TRBV19; CDR3aa: CASSPDSFRSYNSPLHF; CDR3nt: TGTGCCAGTAGCCCGGACAGTTTCCGCTCCTATAATTCACCCCTCCACTTT
d_gene: NA; j_gene: TRBJ2-5; abundance: NA; len: 14; v_gene: TRBV7-3; CDR3aa: CASSTKAGQETQYF; CDR3nt: TGTGCCAGCAGCACAAAGGCAGGGCAAGAGACCCAGTACTTC
d_gene: TRBD2; j_gene: TRBJ2-1; abundance: NA; len: 16; v_gene: TRBV4-3; CDR3aa: CASSQVKRGVDNEQFF; CDR3nt: TGCGCCAGCAGCCAAGTAAAGCGGGGGGTTGACAATGAGCAGTTCTTC
d_gene: NA; j_gene: TRBJ1-1; abundance: many; len: 18; v_gene: TRBV4-1; CDR3aa: CASSTQGNWGRGATEAFF; CDR3nt: TGCGCCAGCAGCACTCAGGGAAACTGGGGGAGGGGGGCCACTGAAGCTTTCTTT